A single sample is the source of the 15 T cell receptor delta chains below, sequenced in a study of gamma-delta T cells after stem cell transplantation. TCRdb reapplied CATT to the RT-PCR reads. The sample yields about 1,500 delta-chain clones, 12% to 15% seen once. The specimen was gamma-delta T cells. Source of these receptors: a human donor. It is not recorded whose cells these are; they may come from a transplant donor.

On this clone itself: It differs at one base from a far larger clone, so likely a read error. In the same sample, other DNA sequences code for this CDR3. This chain links TRDV2 with TRDJ1; D possibly corresponds to TRDD3 (5 bases). This CDR3 region has 17 residues. Trimming took off 2 bases at V and 0 bases at J, with 18 bases between the two ends. Germline V lookup: CDR1 GEAIGNYY, CDR2 EKD. This CDR3 is CACDRAGNEKYTDKLIF. As DNA, the CDR3 is TGTGCCTGTGACAGGGCGGGGAATGAAAAGTACACCGATAAACTCATCTTT.

This clone has more than one count but fewer than ten. The protein given by TCRdb reflects a much larger clone and differs at residue 9 from this DNA's translation, likely from a read error; the protein shown is the DNA's translation. The chain employs TRDV2 and TRDJ1; 9 nucleotides match TRDD3. Germline CDR1 and CDR2: GEAIGNYY and EKD. The CDR3 spans 19 residues. Trimming took 2 bases from V and 0 from J; bases not matched to a gene: 15. The DNA of the CDR3 is TGTGCCTGTGACAACCTAGGCTTCTCTGGGGGATTGTACACCGATAAACTCATCTTT. Amino acids: CACDNLGFSGGLYTDKLIF.

A few counts support this clone. With only one base between it and a far larger clone, this is likely a read error. The chain links TRDV2 to TRDJ3, with 8 bases that match TRDD3. This CDR3 region has 21 residues. Germline assignment: CDR1 GEAIGNYY and CDR2 EKD. This CDR3 is CACDTVDWGSKSSWDARQMFF. CDR3 DNA sequence: TGTGCCTGTGACACCGTAGACTGGGGGTCGAAGAGCTCCTGGGACGCCCGACAGATGTTTTTC.

By sample fraction, this clone is large. This sample includes further DNA sequences coding for the same CDR3. The V and J genes are TRDV2 and TRDJ1, with D maybe TRDD3 (5 bases). Trimming took 3 bases from V and 4 from J, leaving 17 bases between them. This CDR3 is 15 amino acids long. Germline CDR1 reads GEAIGNYY; CDR2 reads EKD. The CDR3 here is CACDAMGTAVDKLIF. CDR3 DNA sequence: TGTGCCTGTGACGCGATGGGGACCGCTGTCGATAAACTCATCTTT.

In the case of this clone: This sequence is one base from a far larger clone and is likely a read error. The chain joins TRDV2 to TRDJ1; the D gene is possibly TRDD3 (6 bases). Germline V gives CDR1 GEAIGNYY, CDR2 EKD. CDR3 length equals 13 residues. The V end lost 1 base, the J end lost 3 bases, and 8 bases lay between the germline ends. The CDR3 region is CACDTMGADKLIF. The CDR3 DNA is TGTGCCTGTGACACAATGGGGGCCGATAAACTCATCTTT.

In its sample, this clone ranks as medium-sized. CDR3 in DNA: TGTGCCTGTGACAGTACTGGGGGACTATCCTGGGACACCCGACAGATGTTTTTC. Protein: CACDSTGGLSWDTRQMFF. The V gene is TRDV2, the J gene TRDJ3; 9 bases fit TRDD3. With V trimmed by 2 bases and J by 1 base, 5 bases remained unmatched. CDR1 is GEAIGNYY, CDR2 EKD, per germline. The CDR3 has 18 residues.

There are a few counts of this clone. TCRdb records a much larger clone's protein for this DNA, with a difference at residue 19 that likely arises from a read error; the protein given is the translation of the DNA. The chain carries TRDV2 and TRDJ1; TRDD3 agrees at 8 bases. Trimming took 0 bases from V and 3 from J; bases not matched to a gene: 32. The CDR3 consists of 24 residues. Germline CDR1 is GEAIGNYY and CDR2 is EKD. CDR3 protein: CACDTVLRPGTGGTPEGYPDKLIF. The CDR3 DNA is TGTGCCTGTGACACCGTTCTACGCCCTGGTACTGGGGGTACCCCTGAAGGGTACCCCGATAAACTCATCTTT.

In regard to this clone: TCRdb's listed protein matches a much larger clone and diverges from this DNA's translation at residue 8, likely through a read error; the protein shown comes from the DNA. The chain couples TRDV2 to TRDJ3; a possible D gene is TRDD3 (5 bases). CDR1 GEAIGNYY and CDR2 EKD come from the germline V gene. The CDR3 spans 21 residues. V shed 0 bases and J shed 0 bases, with 20 bases lying between them. Written as DNA, the CDR3 is TGTGCCTGTGACACCGTAGACCGGGGGTCGAAGAGCTCCTGGGACACCCGACAGATGTTTTTC. Translated: CACDTVDRGSKSSWDTRQMFF.

Turning to this clone: The TCRdb record carries a much larger clone's protein, which differs from this DNA's translation at residue 13; a read error is the likely cause, and the protein listed here is the DNA translation. V gene TRDV2 combines with J gene TRDJ1; 7 bases align to TRDD3. The CDR3 sequence is 16 residues long. Germline V gene data show CDR1 as GEAIGNYY and CDR2 as EKD. The DNA for the CDR3 is TGTGCCTGTGACACATCTTTGGGGGAGCGCACCGATGAACTCATCTTT. Translated: CACDTSLGERTDELIF.

Note on this clone: TCRdb has a much larger clone's protein, which differs at residue 3 from the translation of this DNA, likely because of a read error; what is shown is the protein translated from the DNA. The chain links TRDV2 to TRDJ1; D is possibly TRDD3 (6 bases). Germline CDR1 is GEAIGNYY and CDR2 is EKD. This CDR3 spans 18 amino acids. DNA for the CDR3: TGTGCCTATGACACCGTCCGGGATAAGAGGATGTACACCGATAAACTCATCTTT. This codes for CAYDTVRDKRMYTDKLIF.

On this clone: TCRdb assigns this DNA the protein of a much larger clone, which departs from its translation at residue 16; this likely reflects a read error, and the protein shown comes from translating the DNA. The V call is TRDV2, the J call TRDJ1; 11 positions agree with TRDD3. The CDR3 covers 18 residues. CDR1 is GEAIGNYY and CDR2 is EKD in the germline V gene. DNA of the CDR3: TGTGCCTGTGACACTATGATGGGGGATACGCAATACACCGATAAACGCATCTTT. Its translation is CACDTMMGDTQYTDKRIF.

A remark on this clone: TCRdb assigns this DNA the protein of a much larger clone, which departs from its translation at residue 16; this likely reflects a read error, and the protein shown comes from translating the DNA. J is TRDJ1 and V is TRDV2, with a possible D match to TRDD3 (6 bases). The CDR3 extends over 18 amino acids. Germline values: CDR1 GEAIGNYY, CDR2 EKD. This chain's CDR3 is CACDTVRDKRMYTDKPIF. The CDR3 DNA follows: TGTGCCTGTGACACCGTCCGGGATAAGAGGATGTACACCGATAAACCCATCTTT.

In this sample, this clone turned up a few times. Translating this DNA gives a protein that differs at residue 5 from the TCRdb one, which belongs to a much larger clone; a read error is likely, and the protein shown is this translation. V is TRDV2 and J is TRDJ3, with 7 positions matching TRDD3. This CDR3 is built from 18 residues. CDR1 and CDR2 from the germline V gene are GEAIGNYY and EKD. The V and J ends lost 1 base and 0 bases, in that order; junction bases with no gene match: 5. CDR3 protein: CACDTLGFTSWDTRQMFF. The CDR3 DNA follows: TGTGCCTGTGACACACTGGGGTTTACCTCCTGGGACACCCGACAGATGTTTTTC.

There are a few counts of this clone. A far larger clone is a single base away, which makes a read error likely. The rearrangement uses TRDV2 and TRDJ1; 8 bases are shared with TRDD3. In germline, CDR1 is GEAIGNYY, CDR2 EKD. V shed 0 bases, J shed 0 bases, and the junction held 20 bases outside the gene matches. The CDR3 contains 21 residues. The CDR3 DNA follows: TGTGCCTGTGACACCGTCCCCTCTAGTACTGGGGGGGCACCCTACACCGATAAACTCATCTTT. Its protein product is CACDTVPSSTGGAPYTDKLIF.

For this clone: Since a far larger clone is one base different, this is likely a read error. The CDR3 protein is CACDTVWGVNTDKLIF. CDR3 bases: TGTGCCTGTGACACCGTTTGGGGGGTGAACACCGATAAACTCATCTTT. The genes are TRDV2 and TRDJ1; perhaps TRDD3 as D (6 bases). CDR3 size: 16 residues. Per the germline V gene, CDR1 is GEAIGNYY and CDR2 is EKD. Trimming took 0 bases from V and 0 from J, leaving 13 bases between them.